The 2 T cell receptor beta chains reported below all come from one sample, sequenced in a study of pediatric ulcerative colitis. Profiling relied on immunoSEQ multiplex PCR, and the TCRdb table lists in-frame clones only, not all of them. The sample has tens of thousands of clones, roughly two thirds seen once. During colonoscopy, one to two rectal pinch biopsies were collected. The sequencing sample was made of gut tissue. These receptors originate from a boy between 10 and 17 years old with severe ulcerative colitis.

Written as DNA, the CDR3 is TGTGCCAGCAGTGAACTCTCTTACACTGAAGCTTTCTTT. This translates into CASSELSYTEAFF. The chain recombines TRBV2 with TRBJ1-1; D gene ambiguous. Trimming pared 2 bases from V and 3 bases from J, leaving 7 bases between. CDR3 length equals 13 residues. In germline, CDR1 is SNHLY, CDR2 FYNNEI.

V gene TRBV4-1 combines with J gene TRBJ2-7; the D gene is possibly TRBD1 (6 bases). CDR1 and CDR2 from the germline V gene are MGHRA and YSYEKL. The length of the CDR3 is 15 residues. Trimming took off 1 base at V and 4 bases at J, with 14 bases between the two ends. The CDR3 reads CASSQVGTGKYEQYF. As DNA, the CDR3 is TGCGCCAGCAGCCAAGTGGGTACAGGGAAGTACGAGCAGTACTTC.